This record looks at one T cell receptor beta chain sequence and its context. Its target is not known. The data were obtained in a study of PD-1 blockade in classical Hodgkin lymphoma. The data were produced by immunoSEQ multiplex PCR, yet TCRdb's version contains in-frame clones alone and is incomplete. This sample has roughly 20,000 clones, with 70% to 80% found just once. Every patient was affected by relapse after autologous stem cell transplantation, while exposure to brentuximab vedotin was not uniform. The CDR3 loop spans 18 amino acids. The V gene lost 11 bases and the J gene lost 1 base, with 29 bases spanning the gap. CDR1 and CDR2 from the germline V gene are SGHTA and FQGNSA. Study results and limitations: Newly diagnosed patients and complete responders had comparable diversity at baseline. Newly diagnosed patients had baseline TCR diversity that was reportedly lower than that of healthy donors. The origin of the repertoire differences remains undefined, with disease activity or prior therapy as possible causes. A significant rise in TCR diversity was seen by C4D1 for CD4+ cells but not for CD8+ cells.

The rearrangement links TRBV7-2 to TRBJ1-1; tentatively, D is TRBD1 (6 bases). Material: peripheral blood mononuclear cells (PBMCs), obtained at baseline. The sequence came from a human donor with classical Hodgkin lymphoma. In DNA form, the CDR3 reads TGTGCCTCCAGGGGACCGCTGAGCCTATCCCAGGGGAACACTGAAGCTTTCTTT. As protein: CASRGPLSLSQGNTEAFF. Using reference TRBV7-2 and TRBJ1-1 for the parts outside the CDR3, the full variable domain is GAGVSQSPSNKVTEKGKDVELRCDPISGHTALYWYRQSLGQGLEFLIYFQGNSAPDKSGLPSDRFSAERTGGSVSTLTIQRTQQEDSAVYLCASRGPLSLSQGNTEAFFGQGTRLTVV.